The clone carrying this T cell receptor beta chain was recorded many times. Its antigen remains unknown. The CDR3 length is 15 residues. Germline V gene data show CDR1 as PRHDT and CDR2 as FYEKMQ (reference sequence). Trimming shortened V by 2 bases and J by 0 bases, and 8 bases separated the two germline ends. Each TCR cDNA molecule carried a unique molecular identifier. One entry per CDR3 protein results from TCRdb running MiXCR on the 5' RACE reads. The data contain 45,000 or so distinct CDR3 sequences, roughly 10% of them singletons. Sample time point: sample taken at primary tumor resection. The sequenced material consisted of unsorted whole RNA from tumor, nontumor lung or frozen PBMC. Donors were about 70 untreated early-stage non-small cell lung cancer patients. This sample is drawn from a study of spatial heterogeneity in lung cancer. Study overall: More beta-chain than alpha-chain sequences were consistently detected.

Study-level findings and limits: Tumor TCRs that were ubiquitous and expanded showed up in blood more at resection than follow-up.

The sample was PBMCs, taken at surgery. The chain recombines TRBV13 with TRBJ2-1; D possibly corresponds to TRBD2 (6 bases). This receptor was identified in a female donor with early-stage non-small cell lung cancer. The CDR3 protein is CASSLRGASYNEQFF. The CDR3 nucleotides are TGTGCCAGCAGCTTACGCGGGGCCTCCTACAATGAGCAGTTCTTC.